Below, 16 T cell receptor beta chains from the same sample are listed, as sequenced in a study of CD8 T cells in Susac syndrome. Reverse transcription of roughly 0.45 to 1 ug RNA used random hexamers. TCRdb recomputed calls from the immunoSEQ multiplex PCR reads with MiXCR, one row per CDR3 protein. The sample consists of 350,000 to 550,000 distinct CDR3 sequences, more than 80% of them appearing once. The sequenced material came from CD8+ T cells from PBMCs. The origin of the receptors is a human donor with multiple sclerosis.

This clonotype has a handful of counts. The CDR3 loop is CASSFFASEVIAQFF. CDR3 nucleotides: TGTGCCAGCAGCTTCTTTGCTTCCGAGGTAATAGCGCAGTTCTTC. The V gene is TRBV5-6, the J gene TRBJ2-1, with D unclear. CDR1 and CDR2 from the germline V gene are SGHDT and YYEEEE. The CDR3 is made up of 15 amino acids. Trimming stripped 2 bases from V and 12 bases from J, with 21 bases between.

This clonotype was detected once. The CDR3 spells CASSPITGEKAFF. Here the CDR3 DNA reads TGTGCCAGCAGCCCAATTACAGGGGAGAAAGCTTTCTTT. The J gene is TRBJ1-1, the V gene TRBV5-6, with 7 bases matching TRBD1. The CDR3 has 13 residues. In germline, CDR1 is SGHDT, CDR2 YYEEEE. The V and J ends lost 4 bases and 9 bases, in that order; junction bases with no gene match: 9.

This clonotype was seen only once. This chain joins TRBV3-1 and TRBJ2-4; perhaps TRBD2 as D (6 bases). The CDR3 spans 16 residues. Germline CDR1 is LGHDT and CDR2 is YNNKEL (reference sequence). Trimming took off 0 bases at V and 3 bases at J, with 12 bases between the two ends. The DNA of the CDR3 is TGTGCCAGCAGCCAAGATCTCGTGGGGGGCAAAAACATTCAGTACTTC. As protein: CASSQDLVGGKNIQYF.

This chain connects TRBV4-1 to TRBJ2-3; 9 bases agree with TRBD2. The CDR3 loop spans 16 amino acids. The germline CDR1 and CDR2 sequences are MGHRA and YSYEKL. J gave up 0 bases and V 0 bases, and 1 base lay outside the gene matches. This CDR3 reads CASSQETSGSTDTQYF. The CDR3 bases are TGCGCCAGCAGCCAAGAGACTAGCGGAAGCACAGATACGCAGTATTTT.

The chain uses TRBV18 and TRBJ2-1; the D gene is possibly TRBD2 (6 bases). The CDR3 loop spans 16 amino acids. Germline V gene data show CDR1 as KGHSH and CDR2 as LQKENI. The V end lost 0 bases, the J end lost 3 bases, and 12 bases lay between the germline ends. CDR3 region: CASSPPGGVGYNEQFF. The CDR3 DNA is TGTGCCAGCTCACCACCGGGCGGGGTCGGCTACAATGAGCAGTTCTTC.

The CDR3 region has the DNA TGCGCCAGCAGCCAATGGGTAGGCGACACTGAAGCTTTCTTT. It specifies CASSQWVGDTEAFF. The chain employs TRBV4-1 and TRBJ1-1; D is ambiguous. Germline loops: CDR1 MGHRA, CDR2 YSYEKL. V shed 2 bases and J shed 3 bases, with 10 bases lying between them. The CDR3 has 14 amino acids.

This chain connects TRBV20-1 to TRBJ2-1; 8 nucleotides line up with TRBD1. CDR1 DFQATT and CDR2 SNEGSKA come from the germline V gene (reference sequence). The CDR3 has 14 residues. Unmatched junction bases numbered 7, after V lost 6 bases and J lost 3 bases. The CDR3 bases are TGCAGTGCGAAGGACAGGGCCGACTACAATGAGCAGTTCTTC. It specifies CSAKDRADYNEQFF.

This chain joins TRBV7-8 and TRBJ2-6, with TRBD2 as a possible D gene (5 bases). CDR3 length equals 18 residues. V shed 1 base and J shed 4 bases, with 17 bases lying between them. Germline CDR1 SGHVS, CDR2 FQNEAQ. The CDR3 sequence: CASSLGTPAMSGANVLTF. CDR3 DNA: TGTGCCAGCAGCTTAGGGACTCCGGCTATGTCGGGGGCCAACGTCCTGACTTTC.

This clonotype has a handful of counts. The chain has TRBV27 and TRBJ1-1; possible D gene TRBD1, 5 bases. Germline V gene sequence: CDR1 MNHEY, CDR2 SMNVEV (reference sequence). V shed 0 bases and J shed 5 bases, with 7 bases lying between them. This CDR3 has 13 amino acids. CDR3 DNA sequence: TGTGCCAGCAGTTTATCTTGGGGGACTGAAGCTTTCTTT. Translated: CASSLSWGTEAFF.

The sample holds a few counts of this clonotype. The rearrangement uses TRBV27 and TRBJ2-7, with 7 bases that match TRBD2. Germline CDR1 MNHEY, CDR2 SMNVEV (reference sequence). Unmatched junction bases numbered 9, after V lost 10 bases and J lost 3 bases. The CDR3 is 13 residues long. CDR3 nucleotides: TGTGCCACCCGCCCGACTAGCAACTACGAGCAGTACTTC. Translated: CATRPTSNYEQYF.

The chain has TRBV7-9 and TRBJ2-7; D uncertain. CDR3 length: 11 amino acids. Trimming removed 3 bases at V and 5 bases at J, with 5 bases between. CDR1 and CDR2 from the germline V gene are SEHNR and FQNEAQ (reference sequence). The CDR3 reads CASSLTDEQYF. CDR3 in DNA: TGTGCCAGCAGCTTGACGGACGAGCAGTACTTC.

This chain connects TRBV5-4 to TRBJ2-3; D not resolved. CDR1 SGHNT and CDR2 YYREEE come from the germline V gene (reference sequence). This CDR3 comprises 14 residues. V lost 2 bases, J lost 2 bases, and 9 bases lay in between. CDR3 loop: CASSLTVFTDTQYF. CDR3 coding DNA: TGTGCCAGCAGCTTAACAGTTTTCACAGATACGCAGTATTTT.

The chain uses TRBV19 and TRBJ2-2; TRBD2 might be the D (6 bases). Trimming removed 0 bases from V and 0 bases from J, with 8 bases in between. The CDR3 covers 16 residues. In germline, CDR1 is LNHDA, CDR2 SQIVND (reference sequence). In DNA, the CDR3 is TGTGCCAGTAGTATAGATCCGGGGGCGAACACCGGGGAGCTGTTTTTT. Protein sequence: CASSIDPGANTGELFF.

V usage is TRBV4-1 and J usage is TRBJ1-1; no clear D. Trimming pared 3 bases from V and 8 bases from J, leaving 22 bases between. Germline CDR1 MGHRA, CDR2 YSYEKL. This CDR3 spans 16 amino acids. The CDR3 region has the DNA TGCGCCAGCAGCCACCACCAGACAATCCCTCCGGGGGAAGCTTTCTTT. This translates into CASSHHQTIPPGEAFF.

The CDR3 reads CASSLEAGTYEQYF. In nucleotides, the CDR3 is TGTGCCAGCAGCTTGGAGGCAGGGACCTACGAGCAGTACTTC. This chain joins TRBV5-4 and TRBJ2-7; D may be TRBD1 (5 bases). The length of the CDR3 is 14 residues. The germline V gene has CDR1 SGHNT and CDR2 YYREEE (reference sequence). Trimming took 0 bases from V and 2 from J, leaving 9 bases between them.

This chain uses TRBV5-1 with TRBJ2-7; unclear D gene. This CDR3 contains 12 residues. Germline assignment: CDR1 SGHRS and CDR2 YFSETQ. V was trimmed by 6 bases and J by 6 bases, leaving 13 bases between them. The CDR3 DNA follows: TGCGCCAGCAATATGCTTATCTGCGAGCAGTACTTC. Encoded protein: CASNMLICEQYF.